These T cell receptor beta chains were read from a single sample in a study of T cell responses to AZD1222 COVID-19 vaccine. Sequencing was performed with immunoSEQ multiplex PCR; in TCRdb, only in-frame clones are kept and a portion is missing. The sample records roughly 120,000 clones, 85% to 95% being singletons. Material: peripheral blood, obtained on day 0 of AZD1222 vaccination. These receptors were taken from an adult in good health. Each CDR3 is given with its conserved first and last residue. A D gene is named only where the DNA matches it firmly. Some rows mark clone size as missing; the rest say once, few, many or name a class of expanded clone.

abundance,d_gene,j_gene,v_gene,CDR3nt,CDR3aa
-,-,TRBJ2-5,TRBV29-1,TGCAGCGTTGGTCTCCCGGGAGAGACCCAGTACTTC,CSVGLPGETQYF
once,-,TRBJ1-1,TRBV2,TGTGCCAGCAGTGAGAGGGGTGGAACGACCCGACGGATTGAAGCTTTCTTT,CASSERGGTTRRIEAFF
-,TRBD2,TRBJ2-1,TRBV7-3,TGTGCCAGCAGCTTATCCCGCGGCGGGAGGACCGCCTACAATGAGCAGTTCTTC,CASSLSRGGRTAYNEQFF
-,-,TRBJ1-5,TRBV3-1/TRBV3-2,TGTGCCAGCAGCCAAGATGCCACCTATCAGCCCCAGCATTTT,CASSQDATYQPQHF
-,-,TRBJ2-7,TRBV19,TGTGCCAGTAGTATAGTGGCTAGCAGTTACGAGCAGTACTTC,CASSIVASSYEQYF
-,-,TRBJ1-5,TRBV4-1,TGCGCCAGCAGCCCGGGGCCTGGTAGCAATCAGCCCCAGCATTTT,CASSPGPGSNQPQHF
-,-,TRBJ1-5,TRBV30,TGTGCCTGGAGTATAGGAGACAATCAGCCCCAGCATTTT,CAWSIGDNQPQHF
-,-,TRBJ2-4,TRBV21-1,TGTGCCAAACCGGGGATTTCTGACATTCAGTACTTC,CAKPGISDIQYF
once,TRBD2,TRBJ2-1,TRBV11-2,TGTGCCAGCAGCTCGCGGACTAGCGGGGGGGCGTATGAGCAGTTCTTC,CASSSRTSGGAYEQFF
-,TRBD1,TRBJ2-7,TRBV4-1,TGCGCCAGCAGCCTGGACAGGGTATCAAGGGAGCAGTACTTC,CASSLDRVSREQYF
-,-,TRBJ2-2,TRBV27,TGTGCCAGCAGCTATCGGGCCGGCCGAGACACCGGGGAGCTGTTTTTT,CASSYRAGRDTGELFF
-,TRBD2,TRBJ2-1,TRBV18,TGTGCCAGCTCCCCATGGGCTAGCGGCAATGAGCAGTTCTTC,CASSPWASGNEQFF
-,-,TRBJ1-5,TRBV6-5,TGTGCCAGCAGTTACTCCAGGGGTCAGCCCCAGCATTTT,CASSYSRGQPQHF